The TCR beta chain described here comes from a study of shared T cell receptors in the human thymus. The length of the CDR3 is 15 residues. Germline V gives CDR1 MGHRA, CDR2 YSYEKL. V gave up 0 bases and J gave up 2 bases, with 8 bases separating them. Assay: immunoSEQ multiplex PCR; the TCRdb copy retains only in-frame clones and omits some. The table has approximately 580,000 clones, around 78% seen once. This sample was also put to use in a study of human thymus T cells. That report notes: Healthy Finnish infants having corrective surgery for congenital heart defects served as donors. Thymic and blood repertoires seemed to favor certain V and J genes. Overlap was high between thymic repertoires from unrelated individuals, as reported in related research.

Source material: thymocytes. The rearrangement uses TRBV4-1 and TRBJ1-5, with a tentative D call TRBD1 (5 bases). The receptor comes from a boy in the first two years of life with a congenital heart defect. The CDR3 here is CASSQDGGGNQPQHF. CDR3 coding DNA: TGCGCCAGCAGCCAAGATGGGGGGGGCAATCAGCCCCAGCATTTT.